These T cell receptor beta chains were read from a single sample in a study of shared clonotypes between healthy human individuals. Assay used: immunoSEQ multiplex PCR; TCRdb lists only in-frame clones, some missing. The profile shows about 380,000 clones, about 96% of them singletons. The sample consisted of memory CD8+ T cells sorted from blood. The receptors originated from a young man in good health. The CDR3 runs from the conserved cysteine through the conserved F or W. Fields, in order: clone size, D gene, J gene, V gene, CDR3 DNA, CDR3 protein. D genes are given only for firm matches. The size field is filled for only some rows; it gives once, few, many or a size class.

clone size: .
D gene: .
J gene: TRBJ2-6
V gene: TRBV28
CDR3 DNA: TGTGCCAGCAGTTTATGGGACTCTGGGGCCAACGTCCTGACTTTC
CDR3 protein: CASSLWDSGANVLTF

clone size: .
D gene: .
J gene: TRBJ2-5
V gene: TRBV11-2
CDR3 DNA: TGTGCCAGCAGCTTACGGGGCAGGGGTGAGACCCAGTACTTC
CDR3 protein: CASSLRGRGETQYF

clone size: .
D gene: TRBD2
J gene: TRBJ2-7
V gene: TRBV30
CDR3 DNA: TGTGCCTGGAGTCTAAGACGCCCCGAACAACCGGGACTAGCGGGATTAGACGAGCAGTACTTC
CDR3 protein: CAWSLRRPEQPGLAGLDEQYF

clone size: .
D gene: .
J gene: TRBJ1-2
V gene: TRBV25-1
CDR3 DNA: TGTGCCAGCAGTTTTCGGACTCGCTACACCTTC
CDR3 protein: CASSFRTRYTF

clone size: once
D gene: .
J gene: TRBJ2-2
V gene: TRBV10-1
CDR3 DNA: TGCGCCAGCAGCAGGGGAACCACCGGGGAGCTGTTTTTT
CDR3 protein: CASSRGTTGELFF

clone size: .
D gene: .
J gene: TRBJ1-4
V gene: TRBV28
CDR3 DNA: TGTGCCAGCAGTGATGGACTGATTAATGAAAAACTGTTTTTT
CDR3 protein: CASSDGLINEKLFF

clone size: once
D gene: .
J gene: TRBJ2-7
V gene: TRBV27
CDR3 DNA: TGTGCCAGCAACTCCGAGCAGTACTTC
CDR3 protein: CASNSEQYF

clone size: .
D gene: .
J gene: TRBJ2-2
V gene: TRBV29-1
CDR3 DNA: TGCAGCGTTGCGAACACCGGGGAGCTGTTTTTT
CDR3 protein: CSVANTGELFF

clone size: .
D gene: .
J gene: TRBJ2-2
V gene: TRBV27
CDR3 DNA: TGTGCCAGCAGTTTTGTTCAGGGAACCGGGGAGCTGTTTTTT
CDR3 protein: CASSFVQGTGELFF

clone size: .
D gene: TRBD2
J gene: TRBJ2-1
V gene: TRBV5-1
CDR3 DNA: TGCGCCAGCAGCTGGCTAGCGGGAGACTATGAGCAGTTCTTC
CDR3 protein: CASSWLAGDYEQFF

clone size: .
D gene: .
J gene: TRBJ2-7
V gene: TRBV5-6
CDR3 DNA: TGTGCCAGCAGCCGAAGTTCCCTCTACGAGCAGTACTTC
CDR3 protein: CASSRSSLYEQYF

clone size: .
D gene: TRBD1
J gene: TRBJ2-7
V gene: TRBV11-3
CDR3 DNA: TGTGCCAGCAGCCGGGACAGGGGCTACGAGCAGTACTTC
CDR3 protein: CASSRDRGYEQYF

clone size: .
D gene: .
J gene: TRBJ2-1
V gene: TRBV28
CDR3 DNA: TGTGCCAGCAAGATAGACACTACTAGCTCCTACAATGAGCAGTTCTTC
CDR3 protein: CASKIDTTSSYNEQFF

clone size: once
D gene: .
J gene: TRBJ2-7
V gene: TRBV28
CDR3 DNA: TGTGCCAGCAGTCACGGACGGAGTGAGCAGTACTTC
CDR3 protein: CASSHGRSEQYF

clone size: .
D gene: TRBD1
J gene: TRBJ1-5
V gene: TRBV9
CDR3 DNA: TGTGCCAGCAGCGAGATCAGGGGGCAGAACAATCAGCCCCAGCATTTT
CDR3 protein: CASSEIRGQNNQPQHF

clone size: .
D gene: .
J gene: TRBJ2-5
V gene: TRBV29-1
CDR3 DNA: TGCAGCGCCGGGACGGGGATGGAGACCCAGTACTTC
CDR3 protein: CSAGTGMETQYF

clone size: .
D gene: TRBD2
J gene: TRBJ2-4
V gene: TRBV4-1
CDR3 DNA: TGCGCCAGCAGCCAAATATCTAGGGGACTAGTCAAAAACATTCAGTACTTC
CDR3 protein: CASSQISRGLVKNIQYF

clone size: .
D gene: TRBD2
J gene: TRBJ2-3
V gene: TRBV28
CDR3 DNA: TGTGCCAGCATCTCGGGAGGGAACACAGATACGCAGTATTTT
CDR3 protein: CASISGGNTDTQYF

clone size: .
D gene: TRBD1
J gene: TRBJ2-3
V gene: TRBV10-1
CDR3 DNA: TGCGCCAGCTCCCTCCGACAGGGGGGAGCTACGCAGTATTTT
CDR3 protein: CASSLRQGGATQYF

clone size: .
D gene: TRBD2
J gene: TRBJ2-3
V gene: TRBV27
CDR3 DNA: TGTGCCAGCAGTCTAGCGGCGTCCACAGATACGCAGTATTTT
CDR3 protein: CASSLAASTDTQYF

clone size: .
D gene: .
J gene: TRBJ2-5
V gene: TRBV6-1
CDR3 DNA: TGTGCCAGCAGTGAAGGACAGGGAGGGACTAGATGGCGGTACCAAGAGACCCAGTACTTC
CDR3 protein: CASSEGQGGTRWRYQETQYF

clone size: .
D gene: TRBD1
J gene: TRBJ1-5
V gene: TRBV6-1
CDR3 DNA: TGTGCCAGCAGAGGGGGCCAGTATCAGCCCCAGCATTTT
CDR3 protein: CASRGGQYQPQHF

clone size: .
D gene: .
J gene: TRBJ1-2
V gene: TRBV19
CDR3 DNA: TGTGCCAGTAGTACCGACAGTTATGGCTACACCTTC
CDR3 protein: CASSTDSYGYTF

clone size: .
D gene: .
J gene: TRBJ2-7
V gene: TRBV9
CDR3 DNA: TGTGCCAGCAGCCCCCGAGCGAGCTCCTACGAGCAGTACTTC
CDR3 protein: CASSPRASSYEQYF

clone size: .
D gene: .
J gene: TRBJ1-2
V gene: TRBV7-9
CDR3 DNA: TGTGCCAGCAGCTTAGCCCAGGTCTCCTATGGCTACACCTTC
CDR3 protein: CASSLAQVSYGYTF

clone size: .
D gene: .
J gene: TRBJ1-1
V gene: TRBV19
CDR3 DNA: TGTGCCAGTAGTATGTACGGGTACCAAGCTTTCTTT
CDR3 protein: CASSMYGYQAFF

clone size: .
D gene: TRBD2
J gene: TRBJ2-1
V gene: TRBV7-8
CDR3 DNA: TGTGCCAGCAGCCCACCCAGCGGGATATACAATGAGCAGTTCTTC
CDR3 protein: CASSPPSGIYNEQFF

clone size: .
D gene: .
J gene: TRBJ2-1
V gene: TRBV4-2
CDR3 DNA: TGTGCCAGCAGCCAACTAAGGGGCTCAGGAGAGGTCCATGAGCAGTTCTTC
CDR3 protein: CASSQLRGSGEVHEQFF

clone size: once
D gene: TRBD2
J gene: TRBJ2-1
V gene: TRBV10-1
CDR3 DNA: TGCGCCAGCAGTGAGACTAGCGGACTATACAATGAGCAGTTCTTC
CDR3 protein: CASSETSGLYNEQFF

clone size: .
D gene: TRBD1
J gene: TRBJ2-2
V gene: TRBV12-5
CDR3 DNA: TGTGCTAGTGGTTCGGGACAGGGGCCCGGGGAGCTGTTTTTT
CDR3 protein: CASGSGQGPGELFF

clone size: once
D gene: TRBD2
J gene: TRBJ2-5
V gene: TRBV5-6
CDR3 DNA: TGTGCCAGCAGCTTTGGGGAGGGCCTAGAGACCCAGTACTTC
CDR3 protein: CASSFGEGLETQYF

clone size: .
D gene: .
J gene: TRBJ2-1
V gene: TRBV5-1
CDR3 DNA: TGCGCCAGCAGCTCCCCGGAGACTAAAGTATACAATGAGCAGTTCTTC
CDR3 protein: CASSSPETKVYNEQFF